These 21 T cell receptor beta chains share one sample of origin, sequenced in a study of vaccination and CD4 T cells after COVID-19. Cultured CD4+ T cell DNA underwent sequencing with the Oncomine TCR Beta short-read assay. TCRdb reanalysed the PCR reads using MiXCR and keeps one entry per CDR3 protein. The sample includes under 11,000 distinct CDR3 sequences, 40% to 50% seen only once; the top ten take roughly 28%. These TCRs' antigens remain unknown. The treatment denotes: approximately 9-day PBMC culture with coronavirus spike peptide pools or control peptides (ViraFEST assay). The material sequenced was CD4+ T cells from blood, cultured in vitro. These receptors came from a human donor who had recovered from COVID-19.

The chain has TRBV6-1 and TRBJ1-4, with TRBD1 identical over 11 bases. This CDR3 has 15 residues. CDR1 MNHNS and CDR2 SASEGT come from the germline V gene. V shed 5 bases, J shed 7 bases, and the junction held 6 bases outside the gene matches. DNA for the CDR3: TGTGCCAGCAGTCACGGGACAGGGGGGGGTGAAAAACTGTTTTTT. Amino acids: CASSHGTGGGEKLFF.

This chain joins TRBV12-3 or TRBV12-4 and TRBJ1-5; the match to TRBD1 covers 10 bases. V lost 7 bases, J lost 7 bases, and 7 bases stayed unmatched. The CDR3 totals 14 residues. The CDR3 spells CASKGQGLRQPQHF. As DNA, the CDR3 is TGTGCCAGCAAGGGACAGGGGCTTAGGCAGCCCCAGCATTTT.

The chain is built from TRBV20-1 and TRBJ1-4; no firm D call. The V gene lost 2 bases and the J gene lost 0 bases, with 10 bases spanning the gap. Germline V gene sequence: CDR1 DFQATT, CDR2 SNEGSKA (reference sequence). This CDR3 contains 15 residues. As DNA, the CDR3 is TGCAGTGCTAGACAGGTTCTTGCAACTAATGAAAAACTGTTTTTT. As protein: CSARQVLATNEKLFF.

The chain is built from TRBV4-2 and TRBJ2-2; D is undetermined. CDR1 LGHNA and CDR2 YNFKEQ come from the germline V gene. This CDR3 comprises 14 residues. V was clipped by 0 bases and J by 4 bases, with 6 bases between them. The CDR3 DNA is TGTGCCAGCAGCCAAGATGGCGGCACCGGGGAGCTGTTTTTT. Residues: CASSQDGGTGELFF.

There are a few counts of this clonotype. The J gene is TRBJ2-3, the V gene TRBV18; unclear D gene. Trimming shortened V by 4 bases and J by 1 base, and 9 bases separated the two germline ends. Per germline, CDR1 KGHSH and CDR2 LQKENI. There are 14 residues in the CDR3. The CDR3 protein is CASSLGQGTDTQYF. CDR3 sequence (DNA): TGTGCCAGCTCACTTGGGCAGGGCACAGATACGCAGTATTTT.

The V and J genes are TRBV12-3 or TRBV12-4 and TRBJ2-5; TRBD1 is a possible D gene (6 bases). Trimming left V 2 bases short and J 1 base short, with 11 bases between. This CDR3 has 15 residues. In DNA, the CDR3 is TGTGCCAGCAGTTTAAAGGACAGACGCCAAGAGACCCAGTACTTC. Residues: CASSLKDRRQETQYF.

The sample holds a few counts of this clonotype. CDR3 sequence: CASSPLDGGRARTQYF. The CDR3 nucleotides read TGTGCCAGCAGCCCGCTGGATGGGGGGAGGGCCCGTACGCAGTATTTT. This chain connects TRBV7-2 to TRBJ2-3, with 7 nucleotides matching TRBD2. This CDR3 has 16 amino acids. J was trimmed by 8 bases and V by 5 bases; bases with no gene match: 16. The V gene's germline CDR1 is SGHTA and CDR2 FQGNSA.

This clonotype was seen more than once but under ten times. This chain connects TRBV27 to TRBJ2-2, with TRBD1 as a possible D gene (6 bases). Germline lookup yields CDR1 MNHEY and CDR2 SMNVEV (reference sequence). Trimming removed 6 bases at V and 0 bases at J, with 14 bases between. The CDR3 runs 16 residues. CDR3 residues: CASRQGAAANTGELFF. The CDR3 region has the DNA TGTGCCAGCAGACAGGGAGCGGCAGCGAACACCGGGGAGCTGTTTTTT.

V and J are TRBV28 and TRBJ1-3; the D gene is possibly TRBD1 (5 bases). Germline V lookup: CDR1 MDHEN, CDR2 SYDVKM. The CDR3 is 15 amino acids. V lost 6 bases and J lost 0, with 12 bases in between. Here the CDR3 DNA reads TGTGCCAGCAGCCCAGGGCCCTACTCTGGAAACACCATATATTTT. Protein sequence: CASSPGPYSGNTIYF.

This clonotype was detected a few times. This chain links TRBV20-1 with TRBJ1-4; no reliable D call. The CDR3 has 10 residues. Deletions cut 5 bases from V and 5 bases from J, with 3 bases between. The germline V gene encodes CDR1 DFQATT and CDR2 SNEGSKA (reference sequence). CDR3 amino acids: CSAENEKLFF. The CDR3 region has the DNA TGCAGTGCTGAGAATGAAAAACTGTTTTTT.

V and J are TRBV7-9 and TRBJ2-7; the match to TRBD2 covers 15 bases. Germline assignment: CDR1 SEHNR and CDR2 FQNEAQ (reference sequence). V gave up 5 bases and J gave up 12 bases; unmatched junction bases: 8. This CDR3 contains 14 residues. The CDR3 loop is CASSMGLAGGLRYF. CDR3 sequence (DNA): TGTGCCAGCAGCATGGGACTAGCGGGGGGACTCCGGTACTTC. The full variable domain, in which reference TRBV7-9 and TRBJ2-7 provide the parts outside the CDR3, is DTGVSQNPRHKITKRGQNVTFRCDPISEHNRLYWYRQTLGQGPEFLTYFQNEAQLEKSRLLSDRFSAERPKGSFSTLEIQRTEQGDSAMYLCASSMGLAGGLRYFGPGTRLTVT.

The chain has TRBV2 and TRBJ1-1; possibly TRBD1 for D (6 bases). V was clipped by 4 bases and J by 4 bases, with 13 bases between them. The CDR3 spans 14 residues. Germline V CDR1 and CDR2: SNHLY, FYNNEI. This CDR3 is CASSAWGAVTEAFF. CDR3 nucleotides: TGTGCCAGCAGTGCCTGGGGGGCGGTCACTGAAGCTTTCTTT. The full variable domain, completed using reference TRBV2 and TRBJ1-1, is EPEVTQTPSHQVTQMGQEVILRCVPISNHLYFYWYRQILGQKVEFLVSFYNNEISEKSEIFDDQFSVERPDGSNFTLKIRSTKLEDSAMYFCASSAWGAVTEAFFGQGTRLTVV.

The chain links TRBV11-2 to TRBJ1-6; 7 bases fit TRBD1. CDR3 length: 15 residues. After removal of 4 bases from V and 4 bases from J, the junction contained 4 bases not matched to a gene. The V gene's germline CDR1 is SGHAT and CDR2 FQNNGV. CDR3 DNA: TGTGCCAGCAGCTCAGGGACAGCGTATAATTCACCCCTCCACTTT. This sequence encodes CASSSGTAYNSPLHF.

The chain has TRBV11-2 and TRBJ2-2, with 9 bases matching TRBD1. CDR3 size: 15 residues. Germline CDR1 is SGHAT and CDR2 is FQNNGV. The V and J ends lost 8 bases and 5 bases, in that order; junction bases with no gene match: 9. This chain's CDR3 is CASGGRTGETGELFF. DNA for the CDR3: TGTGCCAGCGGAGGTCGGACAGGGGAGACCGGGGAGCTGTTTTTT.

The chain is built from TRBV21-1 and TRBJ2-3; the table's D call, TRBD2, was not checked against the DNA. TRBV21-1 is designated a pseudogene. The CDR3 loop spans 16 amino acids. The CDR3 bases are TGTGCCAGCAGCCGTCGCAGTAGCGGGGTTAGAGATACGCAGTATTTT. It specifies CASSRRSSGVRDTQYF.

Details on this clonotype: No DNA is shown, since the ends of the CDR3 on it are uncertain; the CDR3 is the one TCRdb lists. The chain is built from TRBV7-5 and TRBJ1-6; the DNA was not used to check the table's D call, TRBD1. TRBV7-5 is labeled a pseudogene. The CDR3 is 18 amino acids long, termini counted. Here the CDR3 reads CISVPEAYRTGGSSPLHF.

The chain has TRBV3-1 and TRBJ2-5, with 14 positions matching TRBD2. The trim removed 4 bases at V and 3 bases at J, leaving 4 bases unmatched. CDR1 and CDR2 from the germline V gene are LGHDT and YNNKEL (reference sequence). The CDR3 has 16 residues. CDR3 nucleotide sequence: TGTGCCAGCAGCCCAATGACTAGCGGGAGGGAAGAGACCCAGTACTTC. It encodes CASSPMTSGREETQYF.

The chain carries TRBV28 and TRBJ2-2; 7 nucleotides line up with TRBD1. Germline V CDR1 and CDR2: MDHEN, SYDVKM. The V gene end was trimmed by 7 bases and the J gene end by 3 bases; junction bases not matched to a gene: 11. CDR3 length: 16 residues. This CDR3 is CASIPRSTGDTGELFF. The CDR3 region has the DNA TGTGCCAGCATCCCAAGGTCTACAGGGGACACCGGGGAGCTGTTTTTT.

V is TRBV28 and J is TRBJ2-2, with 7 bases fitting TRBD1. CDR1 MDHEN and CDR2 SYDVKM come from the germline V gene. This CDR3 comprises 17 residues. Losses at the gene ends were 7 bases for V and 4 bases for J; bases not matched to a gene: 15. Here the CDR3 reads CASTTAHTGARTGELFF. The CDR3, as DNA: TGTGCCAGCACCACCGCCCACACAGGGGCCCGCACCGGGGAGCTGTTTTTT.

Regarding this clonotype: It is unclear where the CDR3 begins or ends on the DNA, so no DNA is shown, and the CDR3 is as TCRdb lists it. This rearrangement joins TRBV7-5 to TRBJ2-3; TRBD2, the D gene given by the table, was not confirmed from the DNA. TRBV7-5 is given as a pseudogene. The CDR3 is made up of 19 amino acids, end residues included. The CDR3: CISVPEAIYQGRCTDTQYF.

The rearrangement joins TRBV5-1 to TRBJ2-2; TRBD1 is a possible D gene (6 bases). From germline, CDR1 is SGHRS and CDR2 YFSETQ. V dropped 7 bases and J dropped 1 base, with 11 bases sitting between them. The CDR3 runs 14 residues. CDR3 residues: CASSTTGNTGELFF. CDR3 DNA: TGCGCCAGCTCTACGACAGGGAACACCGGGGAGCTGTTTTTT. Using reference TRBV5-1 and TRBJ2-2 for the parts outside the CDR3, the full variable domain is KAGVTQTPRYLIKTRGQQVTLSCSPISGHRSVSWYQQTPGQGLQFLFEYFSETQRNKGNFPGRFSGRQFSNSRSEMNVSTLELGDSALYLCASSTTGNTGELFFGEGSRLTVL.